What follows are 3 T cell receptor beta chains derived from one specimen sequenced in a study of blood T cell repertoires in COVID-19. Clones were sequenced by immunoSEQ multiplex PCR, and TCRdb holds only the in-frame ones, with some missing. Here the sample spans about 390,000 clones, approximately 87% being singletons. The sequencing input was PBMCs or T cells enriched from blood (not recorded which). The receptors originated from a woman between 45 and 60 years old who had recovered from COVID-19.

The chain couples TRBV7-9 to TRBJ2-5; a possible D gene is TRBD1 (6 bases). The germline gives CDR1 SEHNR, CDR2 FQNEAQ (reference sequence). This CDR3 is 15 amino acids long. The V and J ends lost 2 bases and 1 base respectively, with 11 bases between them. CDR3 loop: CASSLLGTLQETQYF. The CDR3, as DNA: TGTGCCAGCAGCTTATTGGGGACACTCCAAGAGACCCAGTACTTC.

The V and J genes are TRBV2 and TRBJ1-1, with 7 bases fitting TRBD1. From germline, CDR1 is SNHLY and CDR2 FYNNEI. V shed 6 bases, J shed 6 bases, and the junction held 10 bases outside the gene matches. The CDR3 has 14 amino acids. The CDR3 coding sequence is TGTGCCAGCAGCTCGAGTGAGGGGGCCGCTGAAGCTTTCTTT. It yields the protein CASSSSEGAAEAFF.

V is TRBV2 and J is TRBJ1-6; 9 bases map to TRBD1. J gave up 8 bases and V 6 bases, and 5 bases lay outside the gene matches. Germline CDR1 is SNHLY and CDR2 is FYNNEI. This CDR3 contains 14 residues. This CDR3 reads CASRQGAVDSPLHF. CDR3 sequence (DNA): TGTGCCAGCAGACAGGGGGCTGTGGATTCACCCCTCCACTTT.